Each of the 12 T cell receptor beta chains below was sequenced from the same sample in a study of regulatory T cells in long-lasting Graves disease. The time point: newly diagnosed GD, antithyroid drugs for less than 3 months. From PBMCs, RNA was extracted and then used to make the TCR library. In building TCR beta libraries, iRepertoire HTBI primers were used together with Arm-PCR of CDR3 regions. MiXCR was run by TCRdb on the multiplex PCR reads, yielding one entry per CDR3 protein. The data hold fewer than 500,000 distinct CDR3 sequences, with 15% to 20% observed a single time. The data also belong to a second study, concerning T cells in Graves' hyperthyroidism and ophthalmopathy.

The sample was peripheral blood mononuclear cells (PBMCs), taken at new diagnosis, from a patient treated with antithyroid drugs. The receptors derive from a middle-aged man with Graves disease.

This clonotype occurred many times. The chain couples TRBV12-3 or TRBV12-4 to TRBJ1-5, with D perhaps matching TRBD1 (6 bases). Trimming pared 7 bases from V and 1 base from J, leaving 17 bases between. CDR3 length equals 16 residues. This CDR3 is CASNPGETRSNQPQHF. CDR3 coding DNA: TGTGCCAGCAACCCAGGGGAGACAAGAAGCAATCAGCCCCAGCATTTT.

This clonotype has only a few counts. V gene TRBV29-1 combines with J gene TRBJ2-1, with D tentatively TRBD2 (6 bases). V lost 4 bases, J lost 4 bases, and 29 bases lay in between. The CDR3 is 19 amino acids. Per germline, CDR1 SQVTM and CDR2 ANQGSEA. This CDR3 is CSVGLTGLWGDGPYNEQFF. In DNA form, the CDR3 reads TGCAGCGTTGGGCTGACGGGGCTCTGGGGGGACGGGCCATACAATGAGCAGTTCTTC.

In this sample, this clonotype turned up many times. The chain couples TRBV2 to TRBJ2-7, with 10 bases that match TRBD2. J gave up 5 bases and V 7 bases, and 8 bases lay outside the gene matches. The CDR3 sequence is 14 residues long. Per the germline V gene, CDR1 is SNHLY and CDR2 is FYNNEI. The CDR3 spells CASNQREGRDEQYF. The DNA for the CDR3 is TGTGCCAGCAATCAGCGGGAGGGCCGCGACGAGCAGTACTTC.

The J gene is TRBJ1-1, the V gene TRBV7-9, with 7 bases aligning to TRBD1. The germline V gene encodes CDR1 SEHNR and CDR2 FQNEAQ (reference sequence). This CDR3 contains 15 residues. V shed 5 bases, J shed 11 bases, and the junction held 17 bases outside the gene matches. In nucleotides, the CDR3 is TGTGCCAGCAGCCCGATTAGGTTGGAGGGGGCGGGTGCTTTCTTT. It codes for CASSPIRLEGAGAFF.

The chain uses TRBV5-1 and TRBJ2-5; tentatively, D is TRBD2 (5 bases). Germline values: CDR1 SGHRS, CDR2 YFSETQ. The ends were cut back, 0 bases at V and 4 bases at J, with 13 bases in the middle. This CDR3 spans 15 amino acids. The CDR3 DNA reads as TGCGCCAGCAGCTTGGGGGCACTAGGGCGAGAGACCCAGTACTTC. Translation: CASSLGALGRETQYF. The variable domain in full, completed from reference TRBV5-1 and TRBJ2-5, reads KAGVTQTPRYLIKTRGQQVTLSCSPISGHRSVSWYQQTPGQGLQFLFEYFSETQRNKGNFPGRFSGRQFSNSRSEMNVSTLELGDSALYLCASSLGALGRETQYFGPGTRLLVL.

Concerning this clonotype itself: A single base is all that separates this from a far larger clone, so a read error is likely. The gene calls are TRBV11-3 and TRBJ2-1, with 8 bases identical to TRBD1. The DNA matches TRBJ2-3 better at its end, which makes the J call doubtful. This CDR3 is built from 14 residues. Germline CDR1 and CDR2: SGHNT and YENEEA. CDR3 sequence reads: CASSRQGRADTQYF. For the CDR3, the DNA is TGTGCCAGCAGCCGACAGGGGCGGGCAGATACGCAGTATTTT.

The chain links TRBV7-6 to TRBJ1-1; no firm D call. The CDR3 loop spans 13 amino acids. V was trimmed by 3 bases and J by 1 base, leaving 6 bases between them. The V gene's germline CDR1 is SGHVS and CDR2 FNYEAQ. CDR3 sequence (DNA): TGTGCCAGCAGCTTGACGAAGAACACTGAAGCTTTCTTT. It specifies CASSLTKNTEAFF.

A word on this clonotype: A much larger clonotype is one base distant, so this may be a read error. The CDR3 end shows no conserved phenylalanine or tryptophan, and so a read error is likely. The genes are TRBV2 and TRBJ1-4, with D perhaps matching TRBD1 (6 bases). This CDR3 has 12 residues. Germline CDR1 and CDR2: SNHLY and FYNNEI. Trimming took 11 bases from V and 5 from J, leaving 12 bases between them. CDR3 region: CACYGGNEKLFL. In DNA form, the CDR3 reads TGTGCCTGCTATGGGGGCAATGAAAAACTGTTTCTT.

This clonotype has a count of ten or more. The V gene is TRBV7-2, the J gene TRBJ2-1; no reliable D call. V was trimmed by 1 base and J by 0 bases, leaving 7 bases between them. This CDR3 spans 15 amino acids. Germline V lookup: CDR1 SGHTA, CDR2 FQGNSA. This CDR3 reads CASSLGASSYNEQFF. CDR3 nucleotides: TGTGCCAGCAGCTTAGGTGCGAGCTCCTACAATGAGCAGTTCTTC.

There are many counts of this clonotype. This rearrangement joins TRBV11-2 to TRBJ2-1, with unresolved D. From germline, CDR1 is SGHAT and CDR2 FQNNGV. V lost 5 bases to trimming and J lost 8 bases, with 13 bases between them. This CDR3 contains 13 residues. As DNA, the CDR3 is TGTGCCAGCAGCCCGACCACCTTAGATGAGCAGTTCTTC. As protein: CASSPTTLDEQFF.

This clonotype was detected many times. CDR3 in amino acids: CAWSITGYGYTF. The CDR3 DNA follows: TGTGCCTGGAGTATCACGGGCTATGGCTACACCTTC. The chain carries TRBV30 and TRBJ1-2, with D unclear. V was pared by 2 bases and J by 4 bases, with 8 bases between. The germline CDR1 and CDR2 sequences are GTSNPN and SVGIG (reference sequence). The CDR3 loop spans 12 amino acids.

This clonotype was seen at least ten times. The genes are TRBV18 and TRBJ1-4, with D perhaps TRBD1 (5 bases). Germline V CDR1 and CDR2: KGHSH, LQKENI. This CDR3 contains 15 residues. V was shortened by 1 base and J by 5 bases, with 11 bases between the two germline ends. Here the CDR3 DNA reads TGTGCCAGCTCACCACAGGGGACTAAAAATGAAAAACTGTTTTTT. It yields the protein CASSPQGTKNEKLFF.